Listed below are T cell receptor beta chains from one sample, sequenced in a study of T cell repertoires in cytomegalovirus infection. One entry per CDR3 protein results from TCRdb running MiXCR on the reads. The repertoire consists of approximately 500,000 distinct CDR3 sequences, with 16% occurring once and the leading ten covering more than 20%. Input material: CD8+ T cells from PBMCs. The receptors were gathered from a human donor in good health (CMV status not recorded). Some clones in this sample may be carry-over from other donors' samples. Each CDR3 is given with its conserved first and last residue. Each record gives: V gene, J gene, CDR3 protein.

V: TRBV24-1
J: TRBJ2-1
CDR3: CATSDPQREFMDEQFF

V: TRBV10-3
J: TRBJ1-2
CDR3: CAISESIQSNYGYTF

V: TRBV29-1
J: TRBJ1-4
CDR3: CSAGRVATNEKLFF

V: TRBV12-3/TRBV12-4
J: TRBJ2-1
CDR3: CASSLVDSNNEQFF

V: TRBV27
J: TRBJ2-7
CDR3: CASRWSGEQYF

V: TRBV15
J: TRBJ2-7
CDR3: CATQDRGRSSEQYF

V: TRBV2
J: TRBJ2-3
CDR3: CASSQDRDPQDTQYF

V: TRBV28
J: TRBJ1-5
CDR3: CASSFLPWTESNQPQHF

V: TRBV15
J: TRBJ2-1
CDR3: CATSRDIFSGNEQFF

V: TRBV19
J: TRBJ1-5
CDR3: CASSMGGDNQPQHF

V: TRBV7-3
J: TRBJ1-1
CDR3: CASSHNGAEAFF

V: TRBV15
J: TRBJ1-2
CDR3: CATSPPEGPGGYTF

V: TRBV6-2/TRBV6-3
J: TRBJ1-5
CDR3: CASSSRTSNQPQHF

V: TRBV5-1
J: TRBJ2-3
CDR3: CASSLDSPKSTDTQYF

V: TRBV14
J: TRBJ2-3
CDR3: CASSPGQGWEADTQYF

V: TRBV6-2/TRBV6-3
J: TRBJ1-6
CDR3: CACSPRTEYSPLHF

V: TRBV19
J: TRBJ2-1
CDR3: CASAQQKEADNSYNEQFF

V: TRBV7-2
J: TRBJ2-7
CDR3: CASSFEPLYEQYF

V: TRBV27
J: TRBJ2-1
CDR3: CASSLTHPSGAYNEQFF

V: TRBV7-9
J: TRBJ1-1
CDR3: CASSFRETEAFF

V: TRBV11-1
J: TRBJ2-3
CDR3: CASSLRREGKGDTQYF

V: TRBV28
J: TRBJ2-7
CDR3: CASSSAKTGTGVNYEQYF

V: TRBV12-5
J: TRBJ2-7
CDR3: CASGIGFEQYF

V: TRBV20-1
J: TRBJ2-4
CDR3: CSASGGPGITIGGIQYF

V: TRBV18
J: TRBJ2-7
CDR3: CASSPPARQGRYDEQYF

V: TRBV27
J: TRBJ1-2
CDR3: CASSTSRGDGYTF

V: TRBV27
J: TRBJ1-5
CDR3: CASSFRPHNQPQHF

V: TRBV4-2
J: TRBJ1-5
CDR3: CASSQERISNQPQHF

V: TRBV19
J: TRBJ1-4
CDR3: CASSETRAATNEKLFF

V: TRBV20-1
J: TRBJ2-7
CDR3: CSARGRGGRFTYEQYF

V: TRBV9
J: TRBJ2-7
CDR3: CASSATSGASYEQYF

V: TRBV20-1
J: TRBJ1-2
CDR3: CSARGRAGEENYGYTF

V: TRBV14
J: TRBJ1-2
CDR3: CASSQVLYDVVGYTF

V: TRBV2
J: TRBJ1-4
CDR3: CASSEGDSHSTNEKLFF

V: TRBV3-1
J: TRBJ2-4
CDR3: CASLGERNIQYF

V: TRBV15
J: TRBJ1-5
CDR3: CATSTRGPNQPQHF

V: TRBV11-1
J: TRBJ2-1
CDR3: CASSVTSGRYSYNEQFF

V: TRBV10-2
J: TRBJ2-2
CDR3: CASSEPLDTGELFF

V: TRBV30
J: TRBJ1-2
CDR3: CAWNRQGATGYTF

V: TRBV3-1
J: TRBJ1-1
CDR3: CASCLAANTEAFF

V: TRBV9
J: TRBJ2-5
CDR3: CASSVDERGLLSGHLGTQYF

V: TRBV7-3
J: TRBJ2-7
CDR3: CASSLTGHYAYEQYF

V: TRBV28
J: TRBJ2-3
CDR3: CASSLSMTGTDTQYF